This is a list of T cell receptor beta chains from one sample in a study of CD8 T cell repertoires and HIV-1 epitope variants. Libraries were prepared by immunoSEQ multiplex PCR; TCRdb keeps only in-frame clonotypes and omits some of them. The data show some 100,000 clones, almost 75% seen once. The sample taken for sequencing was uncultured baseline CD8+ T cells from peripheral blood mononuclear cells (PBMCs). The origin of the receptors is a male donor with HIV. Each CDR3 is given with its conserved first and last residue. D genes are given only for firm matches. The size field is filled for only some rows; it gives once, few, many or a size class.

D gene: -; V gene: TRBV9; clone size: -; J gene: TRBJ2-2; CDR3 DNA: TGTGCCAGCAGCGTAGACCCGGACGTGTCCGGGGAGCTGTTTTTT; CDR3 protein: CASSVDPDVSGELFF
D gene: -; V gene: TRBV7-9; clone size: once; J gene: TRBJ1-2; CDR3 DNA: TGTGCCAGCACCTTCCTCGGGAACTATGGCTACACCTTC; CDR3 protein: CASTFLGNYGYTF
D gene: -; V gene: TRBV9; clone size: -; J gene: TRBJ1-2; CDR3 DNA: TGTGCCAGCACCCGGTCTGGGTCGGGGGGCTATGGCTACACCTTC; CDR3 protein: CASTRSGSGGYGYTF
D gene: TRBD2; V gene: TRBV29-1; clone size: -; J gene: TRBJ2-7; CDR3 DNA: TGCAGCGTTGCAAAATGGGGGACTAGCGGGAGGGGCCTAGGGGAGCAGTACTTC; CDR3 protein: CSVAKWGTSGRGLGEQYF
D gene: TRBD1; V gene: TRBV5-1; clone size: once; J gene: TRBJ2-4; CDR3 DNA: TGCGCCAGCAGCCCTGGGACAGCCTCTCAAAACATTCAGTACTTC; CDR3 protein: CASSPGTASQNIQYF
D gene: -; V gene: TRBV7-8; clone size: -; J gene: TRBJ2-5; CDR3 DNA: TGTGCCAGCAGCTTCAGCGACCACCAAGAGACCCAGTACTTC; CDR3 protein: CASSFSDHQETQYF
D gene: TRBD1; V gene: TRBV18; clone size: -; J gene: TRBJ1-2; CDR3 DNA: TGTGCCAGCTCCCCTGGGACAGGAGCTAACTATGGCTACACCTTC; CDR3 protein: CASSPGTGANYGYTF
D gene: -; V gene: TRBV7-2; clone size: -; J gene: TRBJ2-1; CDR3 DNA: TGTGCCAGCAATTCGGGGATAAGGGGGCCAAGGGAGGGGCAGTTCTTC; CDR3 protein: CASNSGIRGPREGQFF
D gene: -; V gene: TRBV18; clone size: -; J gene: TRBJ2-3; CDR3 DNA: TGTGCCAGCTCACCACTCCCGACAGGCGACACAGATACGCAGTATTTT; CDR3 protein: CASSPLPTGDTDTQYF
D gene: TRBD1; V gene: TRBV27; clone size: -; J gene: TRBJ1-5; CDR3 DNA: TGTGCCAGCAGTCCGGGACAGGGGGTGAGTCAGCCCCAGCATTTT; CDR3 protein: CASSPGQGVSQPQHF
D gene: -; V gene: TRBV28; clone size: -; J gene: TRBJ2-5; CDR3 DNA: TGTGCCAGCAGTTTAAGAGAGGAAGGATTCCAAGAGACCCAGTACTTC; CDR3 protein: CASSLREEGFQETQYF
D gene: -; V gene: TRBV15; clone size: -; J gene: TRBJ2-2; CDR3 DNA: TGTGCCACCAGCAGAGCAGGGTCGGGGGAGCTGTTTTTT; CDR3 protein: CATSRAGSGELFF
D gene: TRBD2; V gene: TRBV6-5; clone size: -; J gene: TRBJ2-1; CDR3 DNA: TGTGCCAGCAGTTACCTTGGGACTAGTAATGAGCAGTTCTTC; CDR3 protein: CASSYLGTSNEQFF
D gene: -; V gene: TRBV28; clone size: once; J gene: TRBJ2-3; CDR3 DNA: TGTGCCAGCAGTTTAGGAGTTTGGGATACGCAGTATTTT; CDR3 protein: CASSLGVWDTQYF
D gene: TRBD1; V gene: TRBV7-9; clone size: -; J gene: TRBJ2-7; CDR3 DNA: TGTGCCAGCAGCTTAGTGGGGACAGGGTCCGACGAGCAGTACTTC; CDR3 protein: CASSLVGTGSDEQYF
D gene: TRBD2; V gene: TRBV5-4; clone size: -; J gene: TRBJ2-1; CDR3 DNA: TGTGCCAGCAGCGCGGGACTAGCGGGGGGGACCTCCTCCTACAATGAGCAGTTCTTC; CDR3 protein: CASSAGLAGGTSSYNEQFF
D gene: TRBD2; V gene: TRBV7-3; clone size: few; J gene: TRBJ2-5; CDR3 DNA: TGTGCCAGCAGCTTAATCCGGGGGGGCCCAATGGAGACCCAGTACTTC; CDR3 protein: CASSLIRGGPMETQYF
D gene: -; V gene: TRBV30; clone size: -; J gene: TRBJ2-5; CDR3 DNA: TGTGCCTGGAATGGGGACTTTAGCATGGAGACCCAGTACTTC; CDR3 protein: CAWNGDFSMETQYF
D gene: TRBD1; V gene: TRBV28; clone size: -; J gene: TRBJ1-5; CDR3 DNA: TGTGCCAGCGGATTACAGGGGACCGGTGAGCCCCAGCATTTT; CDR3 protein: CASGLQGTGEPQHF
D gene: TRBD2; V gene: TRBV9; clone size: medium-sized; J gene: TRBJ2-1; CDR3 DNA: TGTGCCAGCAGCGTAGAGGGCGGGAGGAGGGGTGAGCAGTTCTTC; CDR3 protein: CASSVEGGRRGEQFF
D gene: -; V gene: TRBV12-2; clone size: -; J gene: TRBJ2-5; CDR3 DNA: TGTGCAAGTCGCTCGATTCGGACAGGGACTCAAGAGACCCAGTACTTC; CDR3 protein: CASRSIRTGTQETQYF
D gene: TRBD2; V gene: TRBV6-5; clone size: -; J gene: TRBJ2-5; CDR3 DNA: TGTGCCAGCAGTCGGACTAGCGGGGGGCGGGAGACCCAGTACTTC; CDR3 protein: CASSRTSGGRETQYF
D gene: TRBD1; V gene: TRBV7-6; clone size: -; J gene: TRBJ2-6; CDR3 DNA: TGTGCCAGCAGCCCGAGCAGGGGGCTCGGGGCCAACGTCCTGACTTTC; CDR3 protein: CASSPSRGLGANVLTF
D gene: TRBD2; V gene: TRBV6-1; clone size: -; J gene: TRBJ2-3; CDR3 DNA: TGTGCCAGCAGTGAAGGGGGGACTAGAGGAGATACGCAGTATTTT; CDR3 protein: CASSEGGTRGDTQYF
D gene: TRBD2; V gene: TRBV5-4; clone size: -; J gene: TRBJ2-3; CDR3 DNA: TGTGCCAGCAGCTCCGGGACTAGCGGGAGGGCAGGAGCAGATACGCAGTATTTT; CDR3 protein: CASSSGTSGRAGADTQYF
D gene: TRBD1; V gene: TRBV28; clone size: -; J gene: TRBJ1-5; CDR3 DNA: TGTGCCAGCAGTTTGCCCGGGACAGGGATTCAGCCCCAGCATTTT; CDR3 protein: CASSLPGTGIQPQHF
D gene: -; V gene: TRBV9; clone size: few; J gene: TRBJ2-5; CDR3 DNA: TGTGCCAGCAGCGCTTTAGTGGGACAAGAGACCCAGTACTTC; CDR3 protein: CASSALVGQETQYF
D gene: -; V gene: TRBV6-6; clone size: -; J gene: TRBJ2-1; CDR3 DNA: TGTGCCAGCAGTTACGGATCGGGGCAGTTCTTC; CDR3 protein: CASSYGSGQFF
D gene: -; V gene: TRBV6-5; clone size: -; J gene: TRBJ1-6; CDR3 DNA: TGTGCCAGCAGGTACAGGGCTGATTCACCCCTCCACTTT; CDR3 protein: CASRYRADSPLHF
D gene: -; V gene: TRBV13; clone size: -; J gene: TRBJ1-4; CDR3 DNA: TGTGCCAGCAGCTTATGGTTTGGTGGTAATGAAAAACTGTTTTTT; CDR3 protein: CASSLWFGGNEKLFF
D gene: TRBD2; V gene: TRBV7-2; clone size: -; J gene: TRBJ2-5; CDR3 DNA: TGTGCCAGCAGCCCGGTACAGCGGGGGCAAGAGACCCAGTACTTC; CDR3 protein: CASSPVQRGQETQYF
D gene: -; V gene: TRBV29-1; clone size: once; J gene: TRBJ2-1; CDR3 DNA: TGCAGTACCAAGGTAGAGCAGTTCTTC; CDR3 protein: CSTKVEQFF
D gene: TRBD1; V gene: TRBV4-3; clone size: -; J gene: TRBJ1-4; CDR3 DNA: TGCGCCAGCAGCCAAGGGACAGGGCATGAAAAACTGTTTTTT; CDR3 protein: CASSQGTGHEKLFF
D gene: -; V gene: TRBV30; clone size: once; J gene: TRBJ1-2; CDR3 DNA: TGTGCCTGGAGTCGCGAGGGAGCTTCTAACTATGGCTACACCTTC; CDR3 protein: CAWSREGASNYGYTF
D gene: -; V gene: TRBV10-3; clone size: -; J gene: TRBJ1-1; CDR3 DNA: TGTGCCATCAGTCTCGGACAGATCCTGAACACTGAAGCTTTCTTT; CDR3 protein: CAISLGQILNTEAFF
D gene: -; V gene: TRBV29-1; clone size: -; J gene: TRBJ1-1; CDR3 DNA: TGCAGCGTTGACGGGGCAGGGGTAGGCACTGAAGCTTTCTTT; CDR3 protein: CSVDGAGVGTEAFF
D gene: -; V gene: TRBV15; clone size: few; J gene: TRBJ1-2; CDR3 DNA: TGTGCCACCAGCAGAGGAAAGGAGAGGGAATATGGCTACACCTTC; CDR3 protein: CATSRGKEREYGYTF
D gene: -; V gene: TRBV11-2; clone size: -; J gene: TRBJ2-7; CDR3 DNA: TGTGCCAGCACCCTCGGGGAAAGGAGCGAGCAGTACTTC; CDR3 protein: CASTLGERSEQYF
D gene: TRBD2; V gene: TRBV6-6; clone size: -; J gene: TRBJ2-7; CDR3 DNA: TGTGCCAGCAGTTACCGGGGGGTGCAAGAGCAGTACTTC; CDR3 protein: CASSYRGVQEQYF
D gene: -; V gene: TRBV28; clone size: -; J gene: TRBJ1-5; CDR3 DNA: TGTGCCAGCAGTTTAATTGGGGGAGGACAGCCCCAGCATTTT; CDR3 protein: CASSLIGGGQPQHF
D gene: TRBD2; V gene: TRBV28; clone size: once; J gene: TRBJ2-1; CDR3 DNA: TGTGCCAGCAGCGCTCATCTCGCTAGCGGGGGCAATGAGCAGTTCTTC; CDR3 protein: CASSAHLASGGNEQFF
D gene: -; V gene: TRBV28; clone size: -; J gene: TRBJ1-2; CDR3 DNA: TGTGCCAGCAGTTTACTCACCAACTATGGCTACACCTTC; CDR3 protein: CASSLLTNYGYTF
D gene: -; V gene: TRBV14; clone size: -; J gene: TRBJ1-2; CDR3 DNA: TGTGCCAGCAGCCAAGATCTGAGTTTGTGGGGCTACACCTTC; CDR3 protein: CASSQDLSLWGYTF
D gene: -; V gene: TRBV5-1; clone size: -; J gene: TRBJ2-2; CDR3 DNA: TGCGCCAGCCAGTGGGGGGACACCGGGGAGCTGTTTTTT; CDR3 protein: CASQWGDTGELFF
D gene: -; V gene: TRBV14; clone size: few; J gene: TRBJ1-1; CDR3 DNA: TGTGCCAGCAGCCAAGGGTGGAGTTTGAACACTGAAGCTTTCTTT; CDR3 protein: CASSQGWSLNTEAFF
D gene: -; V gene: TRBV28; clone size: -; J gene: TRBJ2-1; CDR3 DNA: TGTGCCAGCAGTCTACGACTAGCCTACAATGAGCAGTTCTTC; CDR3 protein: CASSLRLAYNEQFF
D gene: -; V gene: TRBV29-1; clone size: -; J gene: TRBJ2-1; CDR3 DNA: TGCAGCGTTGTAGGCCTGGGGGGCTACAATGAGCAGTTCTTC; CDR3 protein: CSVVGLGGYNEQFF
D gene: -; V gene: TRBV2; clone size: -; J gene: TRBJ2-7; CDR3 DNA: TGTGCCAGCAGTTTCACCTGGGGCTCCTACGAGCAGTACTTC; CDR3 protein: CASSFTWGSYEQYF
D gene: TRBD2; V gene: TRBV5-4; clone size: -; J gene: TRBJ2-7; CDR3 DNA: TGTGCCAGCAGCCCAGATCTACTAGCGGGGGCCTACGAGCAGTACTTC; CDR3 protein: CASSPDLLAGAYEQYF
D gene: TRBD1; V gene: TRBV28; clone size: -; J gene: TRBJ1-2; CDR3 DNA: TGTGCCAGCACGACCCTAGGACAGGGTGGCTATGGCTACACCTTC; CDR3 protein: CASTTLGQGGYGYTF
D gene: TRBD1; V gene: TRBV5-5; clone size: -; J gene: TRBJ2-7; CDR3 DNA: TGTGCCAGCAGCCCGGGACAGGGGCCGCGGGAGCAGTACTTC; CDR3 protein: CASSPGQGPREQYF
D gene: -; V gene: TRBV20-1; clone size: -; J gene: TRBJ2-1; CDR3 DNA: TGCAGTGCCCCACTGTGGGATGAGCAGTTCTTC; CDR3 protein: CSAPLWDEQFF
D gene: TRBD2; V gene: TRBV4-1; clone size: -; J gene: TRBJ2-3; CDR3 DNA: TGCGCCAGCAGTCGTGGGGTCTTAGCGGGGCCTAGCACAGATACGCAGTATTTT; CDR3 protein: CASSRGVLAGPSTDTQYF
D gene: -; V gene: TRBV19; clone size: few; J gene: TRBJ1-5; CDR3 DNA: TGTGCCAGTGGCGGGGCTAGCAATCAGCCCCAGCATTTT; CDR3 protein: CASGGASNQPQHF
D gene: -; V gene: TRBV19; clone size: -; J gene: TRBJ1-1; CDR3 DNA: TGTGCCAGTACTAAAGGGGAATGGGACACTGAAGCTTTCTTT; CDR3 protein: CASTKGEWDTEAFF